These 9 T cell receptor beta chains were sequenced from one sample in a study of siplizumab effects on memory and regulatory T cells. These receptors' targets are unknown. TCRdb's table, derived via immunoSEQ multiplex PCR, lists solely in-frame clones and lacks some. Here the sample spans under 20,000 clones, 35% to 60% being singletons. It was at 37°C and for about 6 days that the mixed lymphocyte reaction cells were cocultured. The sequencing input was CFSE-low (dividing) CD4+ T cells sorted from an allogeneic mixed lymphocyte reaction. Every receptor here comes from a human donor in good health; the cells came from an allogeneic mixed lymphocyte reaction.

This CDR3 reads CASSAVAGPGNTIYF. Here the CDR3 DNA reads TGTGCCAGCAGCGCCGTCGCAGGTCCTGGAAACACCATATATTTT. The V gene is TRBV7-9, the J gene TRBJ1-3; unclear D gene. The CDR3 covers 15 residues. V lost 5 bases and J 2 bases, leaving 13 bases between the germline ends. Germline V gene lookup returns CDR1 SEHNR and CDR2 FQNEAQ (reference sequence).

Comment on this clone: Other DNA sequences in this sample translate to the same CDR3. The CDR3 protein is CASSSPETQYF. CDR3 in DNA: TGTGCCAGCAGCTCCCCGGAGACCCAGTACTTC. This chain links TRBV11-2 with TRBJ2-5; no firm D call. Germline loops: CDR1 SGHAT, CDR2 FQNNGV. The CDR3 is 11 amino acids. The V gene lost 4 bases and the J gene lost 5 bases, with 5 bases spanning the gap. The variable domain in full, completed from reference TRBV11-2 and TRBJ2-5, reads EAGVAQSPRYKIIEKRQSVAFWCNPISGHATLYWYQQILGQGPKLLIQFQNNGVVDDSQLPKDRFSAERLKGVDSTLKIQPAKLEDSAVYLCASSSPETQYFGPGTRLLVL.

The V and J genes are TRBV11-2 and TRBJ2-1; the D is unclear. The CDR3 sequence is 13 residues long. In germline, CDR1 is SGHAT, CDR2 FQNNGV. V dropped 1 base and J dropped 6 bases, with 7 bases sitting between them. The CDR3 spells CASSLGSFNEQFF. CDR3 bases: TGTGCCAGCAGCTTAGGTAGCTTCAATGAGCAGTTCTTC.

The chain employs TRBV6-5 and TRBJ2-3; TRBD1 might be the D (7 bases). The V and J ends lost 0 bases and 3 bases respectively, with 13 bases between them. The germline gives CDR1 MNHEY, CDR2 SVGAGI. This CDR3 contains 16 residues. The CDR3 region has the DNA TGTGCCAGCAGTTACTCGGCGGGACAGATGACAGATACGCAGTATTTT. As protein: CASSYSAGQMTDTQYF.

The chain links TRBV2 to TRBJ2-2, with no clear D. V was clipped by 6 bases and J by 5 bases, with 4 bases between them. Looked up from germline, CDR1 is SNHLY and CDR2 is FYNNEI. The CDR3 is 11 residues long. In DNA form, the CDR3 reads TGTGCCAGCAGGGATACCGGGGAGCTGTTTTTT. Its protein product is CASRDTGELFF. Full variable domain (remainder filled in from reference TRBV2 and TRBJ2-2): EPEVTQTPSHQVTQMGQEVILRCVPISNHLYFYWYRQILGQKVEFLVSFYNNEISEKSEIFDDQFSVERPDGSNFTLKIRSTKLEDSAMYFCASRDTGELFFGEGSRLTVL.

The chain is built from TRBV18 and TRBJ2-5, with D maybe TRBD2 (6 bases). Germline V CDR1 and CDR2: KGHSH, LQKENI. Trimming pared 2 bases from V and 4 bases from J, leaving 8 bases between. CDR3 length: 13 residues. The CDR3 coding sequence is TGTGCCAGCTCACCATCTAGCGTAGAGACCCAGTACTTC. Translated, it gives CASSPSSVETQYF.

This chain uses TRBV6-6 with TRBJ1-2, with 7 bases lining up with TRBD1. In germline, CDR1 is MNHNY, CDR2 SVGAGI (reference sequence). V was pared by 0 bases and J by 8 bases, with 3 bases of the junction left unmatched. The CDR3 extends over 13 amino acids. The DNA for the CDR3 is TGTGCCAGCAGTTACTCAGGGGGCAGGGGCTACACCTTC. It yields the protein CASSYSGGRGYTF.

Regarding this clone: Other nucleotide sequences from this sample produce the same CDR3. V and J are TRBV11-2 and TRBJ2-1, with D unclear. The V end was cut by 1 base, the J end by 3 bases, with 4 bases between. Germline CDR1 SGHAT, CDR2 FQNNGV. The CDR3 covers 13 residues. The CDR3 DNA reads TGTGCCAGCAGCTTAGGGGTCTACAATGAGCAGTTCTTC. Protein sequence: CASSLGVYNEQFF.

The chain couples TRBV18 to TRBJ2-2; possibly TRBD1 for D (5 bases). From germline, CDR1 is KGHSH and CDR2 LQKENI. V was clipped by 3 bases and J by 1 base, with 9 bases between them. This CDR3 region has 15 residues. CDR3 DNA sequence: TGTGCCAGCTCACCGGCAACAGGGAACACCGGGGAGCTGTTTTTT. Translating it yields CASSPATGNTGELFF.